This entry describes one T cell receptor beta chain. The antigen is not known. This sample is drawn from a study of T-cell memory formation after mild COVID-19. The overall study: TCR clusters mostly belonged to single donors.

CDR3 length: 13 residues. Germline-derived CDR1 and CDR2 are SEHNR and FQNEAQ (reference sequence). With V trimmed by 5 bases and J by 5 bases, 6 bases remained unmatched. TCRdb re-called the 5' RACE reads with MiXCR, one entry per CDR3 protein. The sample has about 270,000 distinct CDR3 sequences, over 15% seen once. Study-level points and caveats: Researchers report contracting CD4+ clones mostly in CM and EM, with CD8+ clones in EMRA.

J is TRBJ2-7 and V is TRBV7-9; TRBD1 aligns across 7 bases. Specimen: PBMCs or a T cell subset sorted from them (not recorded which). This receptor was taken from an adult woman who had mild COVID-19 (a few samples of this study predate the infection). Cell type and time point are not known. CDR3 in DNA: TGTGCCAGCAGCCTAATTACAGGGGACGAGCAGTACTTC. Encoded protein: CASSLITGDEQYF.